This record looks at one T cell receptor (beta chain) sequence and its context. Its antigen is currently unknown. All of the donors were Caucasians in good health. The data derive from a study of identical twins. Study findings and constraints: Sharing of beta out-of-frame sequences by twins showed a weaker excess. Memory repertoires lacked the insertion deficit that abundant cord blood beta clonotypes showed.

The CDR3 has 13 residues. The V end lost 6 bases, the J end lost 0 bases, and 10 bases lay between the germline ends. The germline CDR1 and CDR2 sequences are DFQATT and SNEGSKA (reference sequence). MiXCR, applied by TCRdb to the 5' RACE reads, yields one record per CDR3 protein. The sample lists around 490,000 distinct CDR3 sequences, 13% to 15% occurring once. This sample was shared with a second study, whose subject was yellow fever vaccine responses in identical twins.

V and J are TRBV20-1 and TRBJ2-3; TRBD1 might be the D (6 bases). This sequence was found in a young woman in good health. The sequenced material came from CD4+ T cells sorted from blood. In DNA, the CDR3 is TGCAGTGCCCGACAGGCCAGCACAGATACGCAGTATTTT. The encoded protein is CSARQASTDTQYF.